The following is a TCR beta chain sequence with its context. Antigen specificity is unknown. Other nucleotide sequences in the sample specify the same CDR3. The data originate from a study of shared clonotypes between healthy human individuals. The protocol was immunoSEQ multiplex PCR, while the TCRdb copy is restricted to in-frame clones and leaves out a portion. The sample yields over a million clones, roughly 96% seen once. The CDR3 consists of 11 residues. Trimming removed 3 bases from V and 7 bases from J, with 4 bases in between. CDR1 and CDR2 (germline): LNHDA, SQIVND (reference sequence). Overall study findings and caveats: Only blood was sampled, and tissue TCR repertoires likely differ from blood ones. Having only a few donors restricted how much genetic and exposure-history diversity was captured. Generation probabilities of non-shared clonotypes were lower (relative to those shared by all four donors).

The sequencing input was naive CD4+ T cells sorted from blood. As for subset: CD45RA+ positively selected. This clonotype originated in a man aged 30-40 years in good health. V is TRBV19 and J is TRBJ2-1; D is unresolved. The CDR3 here is CASSILNEQFF. CDR3 in DNA: TGTGCCAGTAGTATTCTTAATGAGCAGTTCTTC.